The 28 T cell receptor beta chains below were found in one sample sequenced in a study of read filtering for tumor transcriptome and immune sequencing. This library used approximately 0.4 ug RNA and molecular barcoded adaptors spanning alpha/delta and beta/gamma chains. TCRdb redid the calling of the reads with MiXCR, one entry per CDR3 protein. The data contain 20,000 or so distinct CDR3 sequences, approximately 22% of them singletons. The sequencing sample was made of a population of CD138-negative cells sorted from bone marrow. These receptors all stem from a donor aged 40 or over with multiple myeloma.

V and J are TRBV12-3 or TRBV12-4 and TRBJ2-2; 8 bases match TRBD1. This CDR3 contains 14 residues. Trimming at V came to 7 bases and at J to 1 base, leaving 2 bases not matched to a gene. Here the CDR3 reads CASMGTGNTGELFF. The CDR3 region has the DNA TGTGCCAGCATGGGGACAGGGAACACCGGGGAGCTGTTTTTT.

This clonotype was recorded at least ten times. The rearrangement links TRBV20-1 to TRBJ2-1, with D perhaps matching TRBD1 (5 bases). CDR3 length: 14 residues. Germline V CDR1 and CDR2: DFQATT, SNEGSKA (reference sequence). For the CDR3, the DNA is TGCAGCGCACCGAAGGGGCCCTCCTACAATGAGCAGTTCTTC. The encoded protein is CSAPKGPSYNEQFF.

This clonotype was detected only a few times. J is TRBJ1-3 and V is TRBV20-1, with TRBD1 matching 7 bases. Germline V gives CDR1 DFQATT, CDR2 SNEGSKA (reference sequence). CDR3 length equals 13 residues. V lost 0 bases, J lost 4 bases, and 0 bases stayed unmatched. The CDR3 reads CSAREDRGNTIYF. CDR3 coding DNA: TGCAGTGCTAGAGAGGACAGGGGAAACACCATATATTTT.

This chain connects TRBV5-1 to TRBJ2-3, with TRBD2 matching over 10 bases. There are 16 residues in the CDR3. The ends lost 3 bases at V and 2 bases at J; junction bases unmatched: 6. Germline loops: CDR1 SGHRS, CDR2 YFSETQ. CDR3 amino acids: CASSSLSGGPTDTQYF. The CDR3 DNA is TGCGCCAGCAGCTCGCTTAGCGGGGGGCCCACAGATACGCAGTATTTT.

A word on this clonotype: A clone one base away is much larger, so this may be a read error. V gene TRBV6-5 combines with J gene TRBJ2-3; D tentatively fits TRBD1 or TRBD2 (5 bases each). The CDR3 extends over 13 amino acids. CDR1 is MNHEY and CDR2 is SVGAGI in the germline V gene. The CDR3 DNA reads TGTGCCAGCAGCGGGGCTAGCACAGATAGGCAGTATTTT. It specifies CASSGASTDRQYF.

Many counts were recorded for this clonotype. This rearrangement joins TRBV7-2 to TRBJ1-1, with TRBD1 matching over 7 bases. J was trimmed by 7 bases and V by 4 bases; bases with no gene match: 3. Germline V CDR1 and CDR2: SGHTA, FQGNSA. The CDR3 spans 12 residues. CDR3 sequence reads: CASSSQGDEAFF. The CDR3 DNA reads TGTGCCAGCAGCTCCCAGGGGGATGAAGCTTTCTTT.

In its sample, this clonotype was seen many times. The chain recombines TRBV20-1 with TRBJ2-3; D perhaps matches TRBD1 (5 bases). V shed 3 bases and J shed 2 bases, with 9 bases lying between them. Germline values: CDR1 DFQATT, CDR2 SNEGSKA (reference sequence). This CDR3 is built from 13 residues. CDR3 nucleotides: TGCAGTGCTAGTCCAGGGTCCACAGATACGCAGTATTTT. This gives the protein CSASPGSTDTQYF.

A remark on this clonotype: Mismatch with germline at one junction end may stem from a read error. The chain recombines TRBV20-1 with TRBJ2-3, with D perhaps being TRBD1 or TRBD2 (5 bases each). The CDR3 has 14 residues. Per the germline V gene, CDR1 is DFQATT and CDR2 is SNEGSKA (reference sequence). The CDR3 sequence: CSASPGPSRDTQYF. The CDR3 DNA is TGCAGTGCTAGCCCGGGACCGAGCAGAGATACGCAGTATTTT.

The genes are TRBV6-1 and TRBJ2-1, with 8 bases identical to TRBD2. Per the germline V gene, CDR1 is MNHNS and CDR2 is SASEGT. Unmatched junction bases numbered 10, after V lost 10 bases and J lost 8 bases. The CDR3 totals 13 residues. CDR3 nucleotides: TGTGCCACCCCGAGTACTAGCGGATATGAGCAGTTCTTC. Protein product: CATPSTSGYEQFF.

There are many counts of this clonotype. The rearrangement links TRBV7-3 to TRBJ1-1; no clear D gene. Between the trimmed V and J ends, which lost 4 bases and 3 bases, there was a span of 9 bases. The CDR3 is 13 residues long. Looked up from germline, CDR1 is SGHTA and CDR2 is FQGTGA. The CDR3 nucleotides are TGTGCCAGCAGCTCGGACGGGTACACTGAAGCTTTCTTT. Amino acid sequence: CASSSDGYTEAFF.

This clonotype showed up many times. The CDR3, as DNA: TGTGCCAGCAGTGAAGAAGGGCTTCTCGAGTACTTC. Protein: CASSEEGLLEYF. This chain connects TRBV6-1 to TRBJ2-7; no reliable D call. Germline V gene sequence: CDR1 MNHNS, CDR2 SASEGT. Trimming took off 1 base at V and 11 bases at J, with 12 bases between the two ends. This CDR3 is built from 12 residues.

This clonotype has at least ten counts. The V and J genes are TRBV7-9 and TRBJ1-2, with 11 bases aligning to TRBD1. V gave up 1 base and J gave up 2 bases; unmatched junction bases: 3. The CDR3 sequence is 16 residues long. In germline, CDR1 is SEHNR, CDR2 FQNEAQ (reference sequence). CDR3: CASSLGTGGFNYGYTF. CDR3 in DNA: TGTGCCAGCAGCTTAGGGACAGGGGGCTTCAACTATGGCTACACCTTC.

This clonotype has only a few counts. This rearrangement joins TRBV5-1 to TRBJ1-2, with D uncertain. The CDR3 is 13 residues long. Trimming took 0 bases from V and 2 from J, leaving 5 bases between them. The germline gives CDR1 SGHRS, CDR2 YFSETQ. The CDR3 protein is CASSLEGNYGYTF. The DNA for the CDR3 is TGCGCCAGCAGCTTGGAGGGAAACTATGGCTACACCTTC. Full variable domain (missing parts from reference TRBV5-1 and TRBJ1-2): KAGVTQTPRYLIKTRGQQVTLSCSPISGHRSVSWYQQTPGQGLQFLFEYFSETQRNKGNFPGRFSGRQFSNSRSEMNVSTLELGDSALYLCASSLEGNYGYTFGSGTRLTVV.

This clonotype was observed at least ten times. The V gene is TRBV20-1, the J gene TRBJ1-1; D uncertain. Trimming cost V 3 bases and J 0 bases, with 8 bases left between them. The CDR3 consists of 13 residues. Germline V gene sequence: CDR1 DFQATT, CDR2 SNEGSKA (reference sequence). CDR3 loop: CSAREILNTEAFF. Written as DNA, the CDR3 is TGCAGTGCTAGGGAGATCCTGAACACTGAAGCTTTCTTT.

In this sample, this clonotype turned up many times. The rearrangement links TRBV28 to TRBJ1-6, with D possibly TRBD1 on 6 matching bases. V shed 3 bases and J shed 0 bases, with 6 bases lying between them. This CDR3 region has 15 residues. Germline values: CDR1 MDHEN, CDR2 SYDVKM. The CDR3 sequence: CASSFRGSYNSPLHF. The CDR3 DNA is TGTGCCAGCAGTTTCAGGGGCTCCTATAATTCACCCCTCCACTTT.

J is TRBJ2-5 and V is TRBV29-1; the D gene is possibly TRBD1 (7 bases). The V gene lost 7 bases and the J gene lost 0 bases, with 15 bases spanning the gap. CDR1 is SQVTM, CDR2 ANQGSEA, per germline. The CDR3 has 14 residues. In DNA, the CDR3 is TGCAGCGGTAACAGGGGCGGGAACCAAGAGACCCAGTACTTC. It specifies CSGNRGGNQETQYF.

Regarding this clonotype: With a much larger clone just one base away, this may be a read error. The chain combines TRBV20-1 with TRBJ2-1; 10 bases are a match to TRBD2. V gave up 0 bases and J gave up 1 base; unmatched junction bases: 9. Germline lookup yields CDR1 DFQATT and CDR2 SNEGSKA (reference sequence). CDR3 length: 18 residues. CDR3: CSAREGPAGGLSYNEQFF. The CDR3 DNA sequence: TGCAGTGCTAGAGAGGGTCCAGCGGGGGGGCTGTCCTACAATGAGCAGTTCTTC.

At least ten counts were recorded for this clonotype. The CDR3 reads CASSLIPGNEQFF. The CDR3 nucleotides are TGTGCCAGCTCATTGATACCGGGGAATGAGCAGTTCTTC. V gene TRBV18 combines with J gene TRBJ2-1, with D perhaps matching TRBD2 (5 bases). This CDR3 spans 13 amino acids. Trimming took 5 bases from V and 7 from J, leaving 12 bases between them. Germline CDR1 KGHSH, CDR2 LQKENI.

This clonotype was counted at least ten times. J is TRBJ1-2 and V is TRBV6-5; TRBD1 aligns across 11 bases. Looked up from germline, CDR1 is MNHEY and CDR2 is SVGAGI. The length of the CDR3 is 14 residues. Unmatched junction bases numbered 3, after V lost 5 bases and J lost 4 bases. The CDR3 sequence is CASSRTGGVYGYTF. The CDR3 DNA reads TGTGCCAGCAGTCGGACAGGGGGCGTCTATGGCTACACCTTC.

This clonotype showed up many times. The V call is TRBV7-9, the J call TRBJ2-5; no reliable D call. The CDR3 contains 15 residues. V was trimmed by 5 bases and J by 5 bases, leaving 18 bases between them. CDR1 is SEHNR and CDR2 is FQNEAQ in the germline V gene (reference sequence). The CDR3 region has the DNA TGTGCCAGCAGCGAACCGGGCCCAATGGGGGAGACCCAGTACTTC. Protein product: CASSEPGPMGETQYF.

This clonotype was observed many times. The genes are TRBV7-9 and TRBJ2-1, with 8 bases identical to TRBD1. Germline CDR1 reads SEHNR; CDR2 reads FQNEAQ (reference sequence). V shed 5 bases, J shed 3 bases, and the junction held 0 bases outside the gene matches. This CDR3 has 13 residues. The CDR3 DNA is TGTGCCAGCAGCGACAGGGGCTACAATGAGCAGTTCTTC. Its translation: CASSDRGYNEQFF.

At least ten counts were recorded for this clonotype. The V call is TRBV5-1, the J call TRBJ1-6; 9 bases fit TRBD1. The germline V gene encodes CDR1 SGHRS and CDR2 YFSETQ. The CDR3 is made up of 16 amino acids. The junction had 8 bases not matched to a gene; V was cut back by 3 bases and J by 7 bases. CDR3 protein: CASSWQPGQGNSPLHF. CDR3 sequence (DNA): TGCGCCAGCAGCTGGCAACCGGGACAGGGAAATTCACCCCTCCACTTT.

This clonotype was detected many times. The genes are TRBV28 and TRBJ1-3; D remains ambiguous. There are 13 residues in the CDR3. Germline CDR1 is MDHEN and CDR2 is SYDVKM. Written as DNA, the CDR3 is TGTGCTTCTCGACCCTACTCTGGAAACACCATATATTTT. As protein: CASRPYSGNTIYF.

Many counts were recorded for this clonotype. This rearrangement joins TRBV7-3 to TRBJ1-6; perhaps TRBD1 as D (5 bases). Germline CDR1 and CDR2: SGHTA and FQGTGA. CDR3 length: 17 residues. Trimming cost V 2 bases and J 4 bases, with 15 bases left between them. The CDR3 is CASSLSGAPRYNSPLHF. The CDR3 DNA sequence: TGTGCCAGCAGCTTATCCGGGGCCCCACGTTATAATTCACCCCTCCACTTT.

Note on this clonotype: A single base separates this from a much larger clone, so it may be a read error. The genes are TRBV14 and TRBJ2-5; perhaps TRBD2 as D (5 bases). V lost 4 bases and J 9 bases, leaving 18 bases between the germline ends. The germline V gene encodes CDR1 SGHDN and CDR2 FVKESK. The CDR3 is made up of 14 amino acids. CDR3 residues: CASSLQPGGESQYF. The CDR3, as DNA: TGTGCCAGCAGCCTACAGCCAGGAGGCGAGTCCCAGTACTTC.

This clonotype has at least ten counts. The CDR3 coding sequence is TGTGCCAGCAGTGAAGCTTGGACAGGGCCTAGGGCTTTCTTT. Its translation: CASSEAWTGPRAFF. V usage is TRBV6-1 and J usage is TRBJ1-1; 8 bases fit TRBD1. CDR1 and CDR2 (germline): MNHNS, SASEGT. The CDR3 sequence is 14 residues long. V gave up 0 bases and J gave up 11 bases; unmatched junction bases: 8.

This clonotype has a count of ten or more. The V and J genes are TRBV20-1 and TRBJ2-2; tentatively, D is TRBD1 (6 bases). This CDR3 comprises 13 residues. Between the trimmed V and J ends, which lost 5 bases and 4 bases, there was a span of 11 bases. Germline V lookup: CDR1 DFQATT, CDR2 SNEGSKA (reference sequence). As DNA, the CDR3 is TGCAGTGCTTGGGGACACGGCACCGGGGAGCTGTTTTTT. This gives the protein CSAWGHGTGELFF.

This clonotype came up many times. The chain couples TRBV7-9 to TRBJ1-4; D gene uncertain. This CDR3 spans 12 amino acids. CDR1 is SEHNR and CDR2 is FQNEAQ in the germline V gene (reference sequence). The ends were cut back, 1 base at V and 8 bases at J, with 5 bases in the middle. This chain's CDR3 is CASSLDGEKLFF. As DNA, the CDR3 is TGTGCCAGCAGCTTAGATGGAGAAAAACTGTTTTTT. Based on the CDR3 plus reference TRBV7-9 and TRBJ1-4, the full variable domain is DTGVSQNPRHKITKRGQNVTFRCDPISEHNRLYWYRQTLGQGPEFLTYFQNEAQLEKSRLLSDRFSAERPKGSFSTLEIQRTEQGDSAMYLCASSLDGEKLFFGSGTQLSVL.